Listed below are T cell receptor beta chains from one sample, sequenced in a study of cytomegalovirus exposure and HLA in healthy donors. Sequenced by immunoSEQ multiplex PCR; TCRdb stores in-frame clones only, minus some. Among tens of thousands of clones listed, about 88% were seen once. The sequencing input was PBMCs. All receptors come from a young man in good health and CMV-seronegative. CDR3s include the opening cysteine and the closing phenylalanine or tryptophan. A D gene is named only where the DNA matches it firmly. Clone size appears in some rows only: once, few, many, or a class for an expanded clone.

>.|.|TRBJ1-1|TRBV6-5
TGTGCCAGCAGTCAGGTTGAAGCTTTCTTT
CASSQVEAFF
>.|TRBD2|TRBJ2-7|TRBV13
TGTGCCAGCAGCTTATCCCCGGGACTAGCGGGAATTAGCTCCTACGAGCAGTACTTC
CASSLSPGLAGISSYEQYF
>.|.|TRBJ1-2|TRBV29-1
TGCAGCACCGGGGGGGGGCAGGGTTATGGCTACACCTTC
CSTGGGQGYGYTF
>.|.|TRBJ2-7|TRBV2
TGTGCCGGCCACGGACTCTCCTACGAGCAGTACTTC
CAGHGLSYEQYF
>.|.|TRBJ2-5|TRBV28
TGTGCCAGCAGTACCCGCAGTGTAGAGACCCAGTACTTC
CASSTRSVETQYF
>.|TRBD1|TRBJ2-1|TRBV4-1
TGCGCCAGCAGCGGGTTCCAGGGGGCCGAGAATGAGCAGTTCTTC
CASSGFQGAENEQFF
>once|TRBD1|TRBJ2-5|TRBV27
TGTGCCAGCGGATGGACAGGGCAAGAGACCCAGTACTTC
CASGWTGQETQYF
>.|TRBD2|TRBJ2-5|TRBV27
TGTGCCAGCAGTACCCTAACCGCCCTAGCGGTGGGGGGAGAGACCCAGTACTTC
CASSTLTALAVGGETQYF
>.|.|TRBJ2-5|TRBV4-3
TGCGCCAGCAGCCAAGATTTTGGAGCCCTACAAGAGACCCAGTACTTC
CASSQDFGALQETQYF
>.|.|TRBJ2-3|TRBV19
TGTGCCAGTAGCTTAACCGGGACTCCAAAAATGATCACAGATACGCAGTATTTT
CASSLTGTPKMITDTQYF
>.|.|TRBJ2-7|TRBV4-1
TGCGCCAGCAGCCAAGGGACATTATCAGATCCCCGAGAGCAGTACTTC
CASSQGTLSDPREQYF
>.|TRBD2|TRBJ2-1|TRBV5-1
TGCGCCAGCAGCTCGACTAGCGGGAGATACAATGAGCAGTTCTTC
CASSSTSGRYNEQFF
>.|TRBD2|TRBJ2-7|TRBV5-1
TGCGCCAGCAGCCCGGGGGGGACAAACTCCTACGAGCAGTACTTC
CASSPGGTNSYEQYF
>.|TRBD2|TRBJ2-5|TRBV11-2
TGTGCCAGCAGCCCGCCGTGGGGGCGGGAGGGTTCCGTGACCCAGTACTTC
CASSPPWGREGSVTQYF
>.|TRBD1|TRBJ1-1|TRBV27
TGTGCCAGCAGTGTCCTAAGGGACAGGGGCCCCACTGAAGCTTTCTTT
CASSVLRDRGPTEAFF
>.|.|TRBJ2-2|TRBV9
TGTGCCAGCAGCGTAGTTGGCGGGAACACCGGGGAGCTGTTTTTT
CASSVVGGNTGELFF
>.|TRBD2|TRBJ2-3|TRBV4-1
TGCGCCAGCAGCCCCTCATTAGCGGGCAGCACAGATACGCAGTATTTT
CASSPSLAGSTDTQYF
>.|.|TRBJ1-1|TRBV19
TGTGCCAGTAGTAGCTGGACAGCCAACACTGAAGCTTTCTTT
CASSSWTANTEAFF
>.|TRBD1|TRBJ1-2|TRBV18
TGTGCCAGCTCACCAGCAGGGACAGGGGCGTATGGCTACACCTTC
CASSPAGTGAYGYTF
>.|TRBD1|TRBJ2-5|TRBV5-4
TGTGCCAGCAGCTTGGAAATGGACAGGGAGACCCAGTACTTC
CASSLEMDRETQYF
>.|.|TRBJ1-4|TRBV28
TGTGCCAGCAGAGGACAGCCAAATGAAAAACTGTTTTTT
CASRGQPNEKLFF
>.|TRBD2|TRBJ2-7|TRBV10-3
TGTGCCATCAGTCCCCTTAGCGGGAGTTTTTCCTACGAGCAGTACTTC
CAISPLSGSFSYEQYF
>.|TRBD1|TRBJ1-1|TRBV10-3
TGTGCCATCAGTGGACAGGGACCGGAGAGGACTTTCTTT
CAISGQGPERTFF
>.|TRBD2|TRBJ2-5|TRBV7-2
TGTGCCAGCAGCTTTGCGGGAGAAGAGACCCAGTACTTC
CASSFAGEETQYF
>.|TRBD2|TRBJ2-5|TRBV9
TGTGCCAGCAGCGTAGGGGTCGGGGGGAGACAAGAGACCCAGTACTTC
CASSVGVGGRQETQYF
>.|TRBD2|TRBJ2-3|TRBV4-1
TGCGCCAGCAGCCAGGAAGCGGGAGCGTTAGCTAGCACAGATACGCAGTATTTT
CASSQEAGALASTDTQYF
>.|.|TRBJ2-1|TRBV9
TGTGCCAGCAGCGCGTTCCCTAGCGACCCTCGATTTGAGCAGTTCTTC
CASSAFPSDPRFEQFF
>.|TRBD1|TRBJ2-7|TRBV5-1
TGCGCCAGCAGCAGGACAGGGGGGACCCACGAGCAGTACTTC
CASSRTGGTHEQYF
>.|TRBD2|TRBJ2-3|TRBV5-1
TGCGCCAGCAGCCCAATAGCGGGTGTCACAGATACGCAGTATTTT
CASSPIAGVTDTQYF